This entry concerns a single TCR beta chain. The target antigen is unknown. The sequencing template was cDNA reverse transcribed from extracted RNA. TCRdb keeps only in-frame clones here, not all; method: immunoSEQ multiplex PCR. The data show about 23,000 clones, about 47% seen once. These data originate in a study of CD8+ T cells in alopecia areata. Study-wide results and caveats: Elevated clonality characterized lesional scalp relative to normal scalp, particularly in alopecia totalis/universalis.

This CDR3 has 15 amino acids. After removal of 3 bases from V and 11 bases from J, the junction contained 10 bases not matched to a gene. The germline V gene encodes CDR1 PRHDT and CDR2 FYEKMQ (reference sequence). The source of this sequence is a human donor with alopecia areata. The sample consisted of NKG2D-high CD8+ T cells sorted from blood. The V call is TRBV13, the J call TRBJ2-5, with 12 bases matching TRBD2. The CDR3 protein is CASSFQGTSGREQYF. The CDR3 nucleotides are TGTGCCAGCAGCTTTCAGGGGACTAGCGGGCGTGAGCAGTACTTC.